This paragraph covers one TCR beta chain sequence. Antigen specificity is unknown. One base separates it from a far larger clone, so it is likely a read error. This sample was taken from a study of Graves' ophthalmopathy and Graves' hyperthyroidism. Study-wide results and limits: Blood also held most thyroid clonotypes expanded above 0.001 frequency.

TCR beta CDR3 amplification used RNA transcripts. RT-PCR in the first round used HTBI primers; a second-round multiplex PCR followed. From the multiplex PCR reads, TCRdb called clonotypes with MiXCR, one entry per CDR3 protein. The sample gives about 220,000 distinct CDR3 sequences, 20% to 25% of which show up once; roughly 40% is in the top ten. Ophthalmopathy in the donors was of moderate-to-severe activity, with CAS ≥3, NOSPECS ≥4 and duration under 3 months. The length of the CDR3 is 13 residues. Germline CDR1 SEHNR, CDR2 FQNEAQ (reference sequence). This TCR derives from a woman between 45 and 60 years old with Graves' ophthalmopathy. The material sequenced was peripheral blood. The chain employs TRBV7-9 and TRBJ2-2; D gene unclear. In DNA, the CDR3 is TGTGACAGCAGCCCGAGTCGCACCGGGGAGCTGTTTTTT. Translating it yields CDSSPSRTGELFF.